This TCR beta chain was obtained from a study of T cell responses to AZD1222 COVID-19 vaccine. Study outcomes and limitations: Spike was spanned by vaccine-associated CD4 TCRs, which were dominant at 160-218 and 743-854. Repertoire samples came only from after the peak T cell response.

The CDR3 contains 12 residues. CDR1 is MDHEN and CDR2 is SYDVKM in the germline V gene. V lost 6 bases and J 15 bases, leaving 18 bases between the germline ends. Assay used: immunoSEQ multiplex PCR; TCRdb lists only in-frame clones, some missing. The sample gives tens of thousands of clones, 85% to 95% of which show up once; about 5.7% is in the top ten. This clone came up a few times. Its antigen is currently unknown. This TCR derives from an adult who received the MenACWY meningococcal vaccine as a control. The material was peripheral blood, obtained 28 days after the second dose of the MenACWY control vaccine. The rearrangement joins TRBV28 to TRBJ2-1, with D hard to call. The CDR3 nucleotides read TGTGCCAGCAGGTGTCGGCTTCAGTATCTGTTCTTC. Translating it yields CASRCRLQYLFF.